Listed below are T cell receptor beta chains from one sample, sequenced in a study. One entry per CDR3 protein, called by TCRdb with MiXCR from the 5' RACE reads. The sample records tens of thousands of distinct CDR3 sequences, around 26% being singletons. What was sequenced was tumor-infiltrating memory CD4+ T cells sorted from the breast tumor. Receptor source: a female donor with breast cancer. Each CDR3 is given with its conserved first and last residue. Fields, in order: D gene, CDR3 length, clone size, V gene, J gene, CDR3 DNA, CDR3 protein. A D gene is named only where the DNA matches it firmly. Clone size appears in some rows only: once, few, many, or a class for an expanded clone.

>.|12|few|TRBV2|TRBJ2-4
TGTGCCAGCAGTGATACGGGTGCCATTCAGTACTTC
CASSDTGAIQYF
>.|12|few|TRBV6-2/TRBV6-3|TRBJ1-1
TGTGCCAGCAGTCCAGGTGACACTGAAGCTTTCTTT
CASSPGDTEAFF
>.|15|.|TRBV7-2|TRBJ1-3
TGTGCCAGCAGCTTCGGAGTTCAGGGGAGAAACACCATATATTTT
CASSFGVQGRNTIYF
>.|14|.|TRBV12-3/TRBV12-4|TRBJ1-2
TGTGCCAGCAGTGCCCCAGGGGCTAACTATGGCTACACCTTC
CASSAPGANYGYTF
>.|14|.|TRBV4-2|TRBJ1-4
TGTGCCAGCAGCCAAGCCGGCGGGGGAGGAAAACTGTTTTTT
CASSQAGGGGKLFF
>TRBD1|15|.|TRBV6-2/TRBV6-3|TRBJ1-2
TGTGCCAGCAGATCACCGGGACAGTCTAACGATGGCTACACCTTC
CASRSPGQSNDGYTF
>TRBD2|16|.|TRBV5-1|TRBJ2-5
TGCGCCAGCAGCGCCGCCGTCGGGGGGGCCTTGGAGACCCAGTACTTC
CASSAAVGGALETQYF
>.|12|few|TRBV27|TRBJ2-3
TGTGCCAGCAGTTTATACGAGGATACGCAGTATTTT
CASSLYEDTQYF
>.|13|.|TRBV6-6|TRBJ2-7
TGTGCCAGCAACTCAGGAGGGTCCTACGAGCAGTACTTC
CASNSGGSYEQYF
>.|13|.|TRBV7-3|TRBJ2-5
TGTGCCAGCAGCCGCCAGATTGAGGAGACCCAGTACTTC
CASSRQIEETQYF
>.|15|.|TRBV20-1|TRBJ2-3
TGCAGTGCTACCTGGATAAGCGGGTTCACAGATACGCAGTATTTT
CSATWISGFTDTQYF